This T cell receptor beta chain was retrieved from a study of T cells expressing NK-cell markers. Details on this clonotype: Its antigen is undetermined.

The CDR3 contains 14 residues. Germline CDR1 and CDR2: DFQATT and SNEGSKA (reference sequence). General study findings and limits: Dominant NKG2C+ clonotypes accounted for about 1.0-7.0% of CD8+ T cells in six donors.

TCRdb derives one entry per CDR3 protein from the 5' RACE reads, leaving out DNA. Its table lists about 160,000 distinct CDR3 sequences. This receptor was taken from a woman between 18 and 70 years old in good health. Material: blood T cells: a sorted CD56 or NKG2C T cell subset, CD4+ or CD8+ T cells, or bulk PBMC T cells (not recorded which). This chain uses TRBV20-1 with TRBJ2-3; the TRBD2 assignment by TCRdb is unverifiable without DNA. CDR3 region: CSDRALHSTDTQYF.